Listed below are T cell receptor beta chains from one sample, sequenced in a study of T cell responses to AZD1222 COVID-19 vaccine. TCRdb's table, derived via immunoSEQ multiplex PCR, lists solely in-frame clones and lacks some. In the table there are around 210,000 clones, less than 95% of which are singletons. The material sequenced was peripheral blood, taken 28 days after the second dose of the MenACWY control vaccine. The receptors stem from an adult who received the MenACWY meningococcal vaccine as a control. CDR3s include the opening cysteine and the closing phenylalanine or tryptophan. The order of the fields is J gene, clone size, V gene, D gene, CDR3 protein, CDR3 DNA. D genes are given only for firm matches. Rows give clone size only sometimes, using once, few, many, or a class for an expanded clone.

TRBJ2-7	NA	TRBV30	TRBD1	CAWRSGTGSREQYF	TGTGCCTGGAGGTCCGGGACAGGATCGCGCGAGCAGTACTTC
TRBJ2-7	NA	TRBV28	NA	CASSFSQDTNLYEQYF	TGTGCCAGCAGTTTTTCCCAGGACACGAACCTCTACGAGCAGTACTTC
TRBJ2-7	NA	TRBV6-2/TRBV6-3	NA	CASSYLGFYEQYF	TGTGCCAGCAGTTACTTGGGGTTCTACGAGCAGTACTTC
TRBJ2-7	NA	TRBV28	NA	CASSLYRSEQYF	TGTGCCAGCAGTTTATACAGGAGCGAGCAGTACTTC
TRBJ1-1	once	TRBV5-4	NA	CASSFGGGGTEAFF	TGTGCCAGCAGCTTTGGAGGGGGAGGCACTGAAGCTTTCTTT
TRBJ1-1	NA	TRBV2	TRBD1	CASSQGQAIEAFF	TGTGCCAGCAGCCAGGGACAGGCAATTGAAGCTTTCTTT
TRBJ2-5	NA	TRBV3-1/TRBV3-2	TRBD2	CASSNRTSGAQETQYF	TGTGCCAGCAGCAACCGGACTAGCGGGGCTCAAGAGACCCAGTACTTC
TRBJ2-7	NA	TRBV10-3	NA	CAISESAGGGGQQYF	TGTGCCATCAGTGAGTCTGCCGGGGGAGGGGGGCAGCAGTACTTC
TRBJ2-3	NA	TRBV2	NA	CASSSARAQYF	TGTGCCAGCAGTTCGGCCCGGGCGCAGTATTTT
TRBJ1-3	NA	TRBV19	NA	CASSIQSSGNTIYF	TGTGCCAGTAGTATCCAATCATCTGGAAACACCATATATTTT
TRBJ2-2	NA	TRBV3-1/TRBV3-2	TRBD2	CASSQGGPGGTGELFF	TGTGCCAGCAGCCAAGGGGGTCCGGGGGGGACCGGGGAGCTGTTTTTT
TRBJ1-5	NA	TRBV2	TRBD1	CASNVRDRSVQPQHF	TGTGCCAGCAACGTAAGGGACAGGTCTGTTCAGCCCCAGCATTTT
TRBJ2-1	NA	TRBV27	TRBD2	CATGTSGNNEQFF	TGTGCCACTGGGACTAGCGGAAACAATGAGCAGTTCTTC
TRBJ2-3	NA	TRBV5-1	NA	CASSLGTGTNTQYF	TGCGCCAGCAGCTTGGGCACAGGGACGAATACGCAGTATTTT
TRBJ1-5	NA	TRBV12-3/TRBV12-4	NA	CASNRDSNQPQHF	TGTGCCAGCAACCGGGACAGCAATCAGCCCCAGCATTTT
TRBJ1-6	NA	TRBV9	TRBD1	CASSAGQGGPLHF	TGTGCCAGCAGCGCGGGACAGGGTGGACCCCTCCACTTT
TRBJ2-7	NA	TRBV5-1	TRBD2	CASSLDVTSSSYEQYF	TGCGCCAGCAGCTTGGATGTGACTAGCAGCTCCTACGAGCAGTACTTC
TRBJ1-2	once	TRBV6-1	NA	CASSEAVGFINYGYTF	TGTGCCAGCAGTGAAGCAGTGGGTTTTATTAACTATGGCTACACCTTC
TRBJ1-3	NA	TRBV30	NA	CAWSDGNGNTIYF	TGTGCCTGGAGTGACGGGAATGGAAACACCATATATTTT
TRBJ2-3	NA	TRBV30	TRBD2	CAWSAQSSGRADTQYF	TGTGCCTGGAGTGCACAATCTAGCGGGAGGGCGGATACGCAGTATTTT
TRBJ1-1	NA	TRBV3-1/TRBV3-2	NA	CASSQVPQGSDTEAFF	TGTGCCAGCAGCCAAGTTCCACAGGGTTCGGACACTGAAGCTTTCTTT
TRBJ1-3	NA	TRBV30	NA	CAWSVGGSGNTIYF	TGTGCCTGGAGTGTGGGGGGATCTGGAAACACCATATATTTT
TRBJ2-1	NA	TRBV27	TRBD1	CASHGTGAREQFF	TGTGCCAGCCACGGGACAGGGGCTCGTGAGCAGTTCTTC
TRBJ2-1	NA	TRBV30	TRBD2	CAWTTSGYPGDEQFF	TGTGCCTGGACTACTAGCGGGTATCCTGGGGATGAGCAGTTCTTC
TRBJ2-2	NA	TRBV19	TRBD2	CASSMTSGRSTGELFF	TGTGCCAGTAGTATGACTAGCGGGAGATCGACCGGGGAGCTGTTTTTT
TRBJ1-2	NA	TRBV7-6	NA	CASSPRARQNYGYTF	TGTGCCAGCAGCCCACGGGCGAGGCAGAACTATGGCTACACCTTC
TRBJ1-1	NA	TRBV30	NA	CAWNENTEAFF	TGTGCCTGGAACGAGAATACTGAAGCTTTCTTT
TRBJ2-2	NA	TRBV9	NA	CASSSRGNTGELFF	TGTGCCAGCAGCTCGCGGGGGAACACCGGGGAGCTGTTTTTT
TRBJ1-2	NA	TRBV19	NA	CASSSGINYGYTF	TGTGCCAGTAGTAGCGGGATCAACTATGGCTACACCTTC
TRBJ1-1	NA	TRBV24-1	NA	CATSDPFNTEAFF	TGTGCCACCAGTGACCCCTTTAACACTGAAGCTTTCTTT
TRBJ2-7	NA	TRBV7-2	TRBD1	CASSLDRVDEQYF	TGTGCCAGCAGCCTGGACAGGGTGGACGAGCAGTACTTC
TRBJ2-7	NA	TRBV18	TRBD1	CASSRTGTGKNEQYF	TGTGCCAGCTCACGAACCGGGACAGGGAAGAACGAGCAGTACTTC
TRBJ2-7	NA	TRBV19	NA	CASSIDLSASYEQYF	TGTGCCAGTAGTATAGATCTTTCAGCCTCCTACGAGCAGTACTTC
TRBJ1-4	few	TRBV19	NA	CASSMVGVRNEKLFF	TGTGCCAGTAGTATGGTGGGCGTTCGGAATGAAAAACTGTTTTTT
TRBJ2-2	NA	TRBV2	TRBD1	CASRTGSDTGELFF	TGTGCCAGCCGGACAGGGTCGGACACCGGGGAGCTGTTTTTT
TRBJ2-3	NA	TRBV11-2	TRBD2	CASSRGSGRTDTQYF	TGTGCCAGCAGCCGAGGGAGCGGGAGAACAGATACGCAGTATTTT
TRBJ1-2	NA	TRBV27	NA	CASNPVGGSGGYTF	TGTGCCAGCAACCCGGTGGGGGGTAGTGGCGGCTACACCTTC
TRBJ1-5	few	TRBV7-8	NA	CASSLLQGPSQPQHF	TGTGCCAGCAGCTTACTTCAGGGGCCTAGCCAGCCCCAGCATTTT
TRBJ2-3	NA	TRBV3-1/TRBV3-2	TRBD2	CASSRAGGSDTQYF	TGTGCCAGCAGCCGAGCGGGAGGGTCGGATACGCAGTATTTT
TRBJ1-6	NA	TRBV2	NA	CASSVGQPSPLHF	TGTGCCAGCAGTGTTGGACAGCCTTCACCCCTCCACTTT
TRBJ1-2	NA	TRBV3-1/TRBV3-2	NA	CASSQAGANYGYTF	TGTGCCAGCAGCCAAGCTGGGGCAAACTATGGCTACACCTTC
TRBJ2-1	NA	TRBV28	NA	CASSLRPRGEQFF	TGTGCCAGCAGTTTACGTCCTCGAGGGGAGCAGTTCTTC
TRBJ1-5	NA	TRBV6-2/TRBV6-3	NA	CASSYSGERPQHF	TGTGCCAGCAGTTATTCCGGGGAGCGGCCCCAGCATTTT
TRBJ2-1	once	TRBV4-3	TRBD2	CASSQRGGGGNEQFF	TGCGCCAGCAGCCAAAGGGGCGGGGGGGGCAATGAGCAGTTCTTC
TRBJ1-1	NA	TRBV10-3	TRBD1	CAISEGRGDTEAFF	TGTGCCATCAGTGAGGGCAGGGGGGACACTGAAGCTTTCTTT
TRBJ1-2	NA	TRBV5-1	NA	CASSDADADLGGYTF	TGCGCCAGCAGCGACGCCGACGCAGATTTGGGTGGCTACACCTTC
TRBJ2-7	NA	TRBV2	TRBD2	CASKPGTSSYEQYF	TGTGCCAGCAAACCCGGGACTAGTTCCTACGAGCAGTACTTC
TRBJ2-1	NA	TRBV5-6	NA	CASSFIPADLEQFF	TGTGCCAGCAGCTTTATACCAGCGGATCTGGAGCAGTTCTTC